This T cell receptor beta chain stems from a study of T-cell memory formation after mild COVID-19. The wider study: The TCR clusters were mostly specific to one donor. Whole-study findings and limits: Of the contracting clones, CD4+ ones lay mainly in CM and EM, and CD8+ ones in EMRA. A subset of responding clones appeared in pre-infection memory, suggesting cross-reactive memory joined. SARS-CoV-2 specificity of second-wave clones peaking day 37 was unconfirmed.

A single count supports this clonotype. The antigen is undetermined. One entry per CDR3 protein, called by TCRdb with MiXCR from the 5' RACE reads. The table lists about 400,000 distinct CDR3 sequences, about 25% of them singletons, with about an eighth in the top ten. Germline assignment: CDR1 LGHNA and CDR2 YSLEER. This CDR3 is 15 amino acids long. Trimming stripped 4 bases from V and 4 bases from J, with 17 bases between. The J gene is TRBJ2-7, the V gene TRBV4-3; a weak D match, TRBD1 (6 bases). Specimen: PBMCs or a T cell subset sorted from them (not recorded which). This clonotype originated in an adult woman who had mild COVID-19 (a few samples of this study predate the infection). Cell type and time point are not known. Here the CDR3 reads CASSLGRGHGYEQYF. In DNA, the CDR3 is TGCGCCAGCAGCCTAGGCAGGGGCCATGGGTACGAGCAGTACTTC.